One and the same sample provided the 9 T cell receptor delta chains below, sequenced in a study of human gamma delta and Vdelta1 T cells. These receptors' targets are unknown. TCRdb re-analyzed the PCR reads via CATT. The data show some 13,000 delta-chain clones, roughly 45% seen once. Sequences were obtained from Vdelta1 gamma-delta T cells from blood grown in culture (DOT cells). The receptors come from a human donor in good health.

This clone was found once. The chain recombines TRDV1 with TRDJ1; 8 bases are shared with TRDD3. Germline V gene lookup returns CDR1 TSWWSYY and CDR2 QGS. The junction had 19 bases not matched to a gene; V was cut back by 1 base and J by 0 bases. The CDR3 spans 21 residues. CDR3 region: CALGERGLSHWGSMHTDKLIF. The CDR3 nucleotides are TGTGCTCTTGGGGAACGGGGCCTTTCCCACTGGGGGTCTATGCACACCGATAAACTCATCTTT.

The chain recombines TRDV1 with TRDJ1; D is ambiguous. With 4 bases removed from V and 1 base from J, the gap between germline ends came to 25 bases. Germline loops: CDR1 TSWWSYY, CDR2 QGS. This CDR3 region has 19 residues. The DNA for the CDR3 is TGTGCTCTTGGGGGGGCCGCCGGCTTCATTAGGGCTCCCACCGATAAACTCATCTTT. Translated: CALGGAAGFIRAPTDKLIF.

The rearrangement links TRDV1 to TRDJ1; TRDD3 aligns across 7 bases. The CDR3 sequence is 16 residues long. J lost 10 bases, V lost 1 base, and 15 bases had no gene match. Germline assignment: CDR1 TSWWSYY and CDR2 QGS. The CDR3 here is CALGEQPTTGVRILIF. The DNA for the CDR3 is TGTGCTCTTGGGGAACAGCCGACTACTGGGGTTAGGATACTCATCTTT.

This clone was counted a single time. J is TRDJ1 and V is TRDV1; D gene unclear. Per the germline V gene, CDR1 is TSWWSYY and CDR2 is QGS. The germline V and J ends were trimmed by 0 bases and 10 bases, with 33 bases remaining between them. The CDR3 length is 20 residues. CDR3 protein: CALGELLNDLPLGVGKGLIF. The CDR3 bases are TGTGCTCTTGGGGAACTGCTAAACGATCTCCCCTTAGGGGTGGGTAAGGGACTCATCTTT.

The rearrangement links TRDV1 to TRDJ1, with TRDD3 identical over 9 bases. Germline trimming cut 9 bases from V and 0 bases from J; bases unmatched to any gene: 8. CDR3 length equals 15 residues. CDR1 and CDR2 from the germline V gene are TSWWSYY and QGS. The CDR3 DNA follows: TGTGCTCTCTACGTCGGGGATACGGACACCGATAAACTCATCTTT. This encodes CALYVGDTDTDKLIF.

The chain uses TRDV1 and TRDJ4, with a weak D call TRDD3 (5 bases). CDR1 TSWWSYY and CDR2 QGS come from the germline V gene. V gave up 4 bases and J gave up 3 bases, with 27 bases separating them. The CDR3 spans 18 residues. In nucleotides, the CDR3 is TGTGCTCTTGGGGGACTCCAAAAAAGCCTCCAATACGCGCGACCCCTGATCTTT. Translating it yields CALGGLQKSLQYARPLIF.

This chain joins TRDV1 and TRDJ2; 9 bases align to TRDD3. The CDR3 is 19 residues long. Trimming took 0 bases from V and 2 from J; bases not matched to a gene: 10. CDR1 and CDR2 from the germline V gene are TSWWSYY and QGS. This CDR3 is CALGELRGWGIVLTAQLFF. CDR3 nucleotides: TGTGCTCTTGGGGAACTACGGGGCTGGGGGATTGTGTTGACAGCACAACTCTTCTTT.

This clone appeared a few times. This chain links TRDV1 with TRDJ1, with 7 bases identical to TRDD3. Trimming removed 2 bases from V and 3 bases from J; junction bases left unmatched: 18. CDR3 length: 19 amino acids. Germline V gene lookup returns CDR1 TSWWSYY and CDR2 QGS. CDR3 DNA: TGTGCTCTTGGGGAATGGGCCCACTGGGGTCCTCGAGAACCCGATAAACTCATCTTT. Translated: CALGEWAHWGPREPDKLIF.

This chain links TRDV1 with TRDJ1; 13 bases align to TRDD3. The V segment lost 5 bases and the J segment 3 bases; nucleotides outside the gene matches: 24. The CDR3 spans 22 residues. Per the germline V gene, CDR1 is TSWWSYY and CDR2 is QGS. CDR3 sequence reads: CALGRLVPRGTTGGYAADKLIF. The DNA of the CDR3 is TGTGCTCTTGGGAGGTTAGTGCCCCGCGGGACTACTGGGGGATACGCAGCCGATAAACTCATCTTT.